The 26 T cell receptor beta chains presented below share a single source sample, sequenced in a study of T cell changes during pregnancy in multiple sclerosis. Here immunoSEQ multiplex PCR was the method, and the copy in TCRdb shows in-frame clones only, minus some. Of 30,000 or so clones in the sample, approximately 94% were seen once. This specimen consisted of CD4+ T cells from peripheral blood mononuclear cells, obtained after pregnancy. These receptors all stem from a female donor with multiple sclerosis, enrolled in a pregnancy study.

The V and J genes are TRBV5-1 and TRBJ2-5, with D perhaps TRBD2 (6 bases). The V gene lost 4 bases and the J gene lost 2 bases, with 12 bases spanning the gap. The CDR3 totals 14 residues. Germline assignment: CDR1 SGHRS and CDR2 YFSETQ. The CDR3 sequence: CASSQGTGQETQYF. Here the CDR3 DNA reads TGCGCCAGCAGCCAAGGGACTGGGCAAGAGACCCAGTACTTC.

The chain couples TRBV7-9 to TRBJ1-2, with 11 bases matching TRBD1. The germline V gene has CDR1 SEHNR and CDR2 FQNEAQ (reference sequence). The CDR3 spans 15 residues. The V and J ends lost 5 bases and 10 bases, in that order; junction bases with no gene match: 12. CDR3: CASSDGQGAPSPYTF. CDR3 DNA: TGTGCCAGCAGCGATGGACAGGGGGCCCCGTCTCCCTACACCTTC.

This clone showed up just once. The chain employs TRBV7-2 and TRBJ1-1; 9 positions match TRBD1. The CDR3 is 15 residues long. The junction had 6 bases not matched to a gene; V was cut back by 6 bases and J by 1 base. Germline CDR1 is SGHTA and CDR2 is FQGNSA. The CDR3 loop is CASRARTGENTEAFF. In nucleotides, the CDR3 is TGTGCCAGCAGAGCGCGGACAGGGGAGAACACTGAAGCTTTCTTT.

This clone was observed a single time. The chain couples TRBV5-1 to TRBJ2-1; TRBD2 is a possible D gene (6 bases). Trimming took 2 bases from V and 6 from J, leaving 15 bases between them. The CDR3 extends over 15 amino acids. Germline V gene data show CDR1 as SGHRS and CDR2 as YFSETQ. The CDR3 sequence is CASSFLRAAGNEQFF. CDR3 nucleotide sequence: TGCGCCAGCAGCTTTCTCCGCGCAGCGGGCAATGAGCAGTTCTTC. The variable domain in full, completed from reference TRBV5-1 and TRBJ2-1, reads KAGVTQTPRYLIKTRGQQVTLSCSPISGHRSVSWYQQTPGQGLQFLFEYFSETQRNKGNFPGRFSGRQFSNSRSEMNVSTLELGDSALYLCASSFLRAAGNEQFFGPGTRLTVL.

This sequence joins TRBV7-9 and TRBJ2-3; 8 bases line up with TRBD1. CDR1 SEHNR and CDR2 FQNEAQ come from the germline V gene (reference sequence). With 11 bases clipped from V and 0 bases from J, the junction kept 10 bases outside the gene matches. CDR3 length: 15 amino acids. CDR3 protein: CAGRLTGGSTDTQYF. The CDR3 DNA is TGTGCCGGTCGATTAACAGGGGGAAGCACAGATACGCAGTATTTT.

CDR3 sequence (DNA): TGTGCCAGCAGCTCGAACTATGGCTACACCTTC. It specifies CASSSNYGYTF. The J gene is TRBJ1-2, the V gene TRBV7-2; no firm D call. Germline V lookup: CDR1 SGHTA, CDR2 FQGNSA. V was pared by 4 bases and J by 2 bases, with 2 bases between. This CDR3 has 11 amino acids.

The CDR3: CASSGGGQGGNQPQHF. Here the CDR3 DNA reads TGTGCCAGCAGTGGAGGAGGACAGGGAGGAAATCAGCCCCAGCATTTT. The rearrangement links TRBV6-1 to TRBJ1-5, with 8 nucleotides matching TRBD1. After removal of 4 bases from V and 4 bases from J, the junction contained 9 bases not matched to a gene. Germline CDR1 MNHNS, CDR2 SASEGT. CDR3 size: 16 residues.

Written as DNA, the CDR3 is TGTGCCAGCAGAAAGGGACAGATCACAGATACGCAGTATTTT. The encoded protein is CASRKGQITDTQYF. V and J are TRBV28 and TRBJ2-3, with TRBD1 matching over 7 bases. This CDR3 has 14 residues. The V and J ends lost 6 bases and 2 bases, in that order; junction bases with no gene match: 5. Germline loops: CDR1 MDHEN, CDR2 SYDVKM.

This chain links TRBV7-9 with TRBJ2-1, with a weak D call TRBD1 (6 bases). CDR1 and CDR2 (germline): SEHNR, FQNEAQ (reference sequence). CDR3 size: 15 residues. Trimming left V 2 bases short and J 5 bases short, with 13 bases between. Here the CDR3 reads CASSLTGYVHNEQFF. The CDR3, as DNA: TGTGCCAGCAGCTTAACAGGGTACGTCCACAATGAGCAGTTCTTC.

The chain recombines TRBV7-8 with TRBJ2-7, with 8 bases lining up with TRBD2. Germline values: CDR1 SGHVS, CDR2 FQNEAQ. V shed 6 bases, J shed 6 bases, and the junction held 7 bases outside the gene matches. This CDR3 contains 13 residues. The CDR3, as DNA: TGTGCCAGCAGGCCCGGGGGGGGGCCCGAGCAGTACTTC. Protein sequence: CASRPGGGPEQYF.

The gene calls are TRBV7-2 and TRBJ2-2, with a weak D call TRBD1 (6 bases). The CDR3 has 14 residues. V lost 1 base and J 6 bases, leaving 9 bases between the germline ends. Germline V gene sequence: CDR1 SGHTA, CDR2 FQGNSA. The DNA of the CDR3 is TGTGCCAGCAGCTTAGGGACAGCGGCCGGGGAGCTGTTTTTT. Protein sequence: CASSLGTAAGELFF.

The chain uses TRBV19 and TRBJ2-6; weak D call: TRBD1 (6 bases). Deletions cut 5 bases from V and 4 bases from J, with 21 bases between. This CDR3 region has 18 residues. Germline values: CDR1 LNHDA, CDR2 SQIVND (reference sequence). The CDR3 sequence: CASSSFLGGITGANVLTF. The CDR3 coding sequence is TGTGCCAGTAGTTCATTTTTAGGGGGTATTACCGGGGCCAACGTCCTGACTTTC.

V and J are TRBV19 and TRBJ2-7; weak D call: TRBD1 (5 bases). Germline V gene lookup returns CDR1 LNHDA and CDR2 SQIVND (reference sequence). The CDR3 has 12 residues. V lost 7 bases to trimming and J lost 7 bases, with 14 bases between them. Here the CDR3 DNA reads TGTGCCAGTAAAGGACATCGCCTGGAGCAGTACTTC. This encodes CASKGHRLEQYF. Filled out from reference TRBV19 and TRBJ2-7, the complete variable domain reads DGGITQSPKYLFRKEGQNVTLSCEQNLNHDAMYWYRQDPGQGLRLIYYSQIVNDFQKGDIAEGYSVSREKKESFPLTVTSAQKNPTAFYLCASKGHRLEQYFGPGTRLTVT.

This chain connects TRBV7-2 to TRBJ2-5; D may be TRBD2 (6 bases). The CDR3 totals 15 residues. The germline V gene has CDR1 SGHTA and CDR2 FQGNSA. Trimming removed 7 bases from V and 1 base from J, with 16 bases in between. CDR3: CASIQLLRGQETQYF. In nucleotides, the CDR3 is TGTGCCAGCATCCAGCTTCTGCGGGGCCAAGAGACCCAGTACTTC.

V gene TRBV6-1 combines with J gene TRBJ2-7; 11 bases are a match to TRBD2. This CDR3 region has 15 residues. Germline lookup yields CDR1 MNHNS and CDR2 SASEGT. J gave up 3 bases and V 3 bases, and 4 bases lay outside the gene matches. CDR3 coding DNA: TGTGCCAGCAGTGAGCAGGGACTAGCGGTCTACGAGCAGTACTTC. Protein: CASSEQGLAVYEQYF.

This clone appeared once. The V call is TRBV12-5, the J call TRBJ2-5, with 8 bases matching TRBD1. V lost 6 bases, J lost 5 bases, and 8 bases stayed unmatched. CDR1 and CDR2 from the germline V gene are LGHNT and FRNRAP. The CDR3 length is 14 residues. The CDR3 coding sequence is TGTGCTAGTGGATCAAGGACAGGGCTGGAGACCCAGTACTTC. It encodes CASGSRTGLETQYF.

The CDR3 spells CSGRDTGTYEQYF. CDR3 nucleotides: TGCAGCGGCAGGGACACGGGGACCTACGAGCAGTACTTC. The rearrangement uses TRBV29-1 and TRBJ2-7; maybe TRBD1 (6 bases). The CDR3 runs 13 residues. Germline-derived CDR1 and CDR2 are SQVTM and ANQGSEA. The V end lost 7 bases, the J end lost 2 bases, and 15 bases lay between the germline ends.

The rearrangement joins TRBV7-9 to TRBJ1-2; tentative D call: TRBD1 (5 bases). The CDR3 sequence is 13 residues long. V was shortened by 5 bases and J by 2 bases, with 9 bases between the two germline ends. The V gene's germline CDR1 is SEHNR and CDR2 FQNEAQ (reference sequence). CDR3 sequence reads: CASSTGVNYGYTF. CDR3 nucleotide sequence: TGTGCCAGCAGCACGGGGGTAAACTATGGCTACACCTTC.

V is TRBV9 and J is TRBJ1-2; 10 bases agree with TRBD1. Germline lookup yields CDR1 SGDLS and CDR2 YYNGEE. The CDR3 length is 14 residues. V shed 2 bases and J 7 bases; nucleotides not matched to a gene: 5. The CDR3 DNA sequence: TGTGCCAGCAGCGTGGACAGGGGGATGTCTGGCTACACCTTC. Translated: CASSVDRGMSGYTF.

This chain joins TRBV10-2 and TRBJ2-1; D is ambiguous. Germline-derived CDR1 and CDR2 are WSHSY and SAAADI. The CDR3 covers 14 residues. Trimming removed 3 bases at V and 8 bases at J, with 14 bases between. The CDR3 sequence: CASSDSPLFYEQFF. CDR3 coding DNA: TGCGCCAGCAGTGACTCCCCACTTTTTTATGAGCAGTTCTTC.

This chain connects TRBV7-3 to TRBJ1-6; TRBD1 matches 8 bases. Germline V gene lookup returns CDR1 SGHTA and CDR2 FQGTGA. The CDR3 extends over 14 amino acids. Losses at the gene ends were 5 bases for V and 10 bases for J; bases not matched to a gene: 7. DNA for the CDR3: TGTGCCAGCAGCAAGGACAGGGTTCTCTCACCCCTCCACTTT. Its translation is CASSKDRVLSPLHF.

Here the CDR3 reads CASGGGTGVNEQYF. For the CDR3, the DNA is TGTGCCAGCGGGGGCGGGACAGGGGTAAACGAGCAGTACTTC. The chain has TRBV27 and TRBJ2-7; 10 bases agree with TRBD1. There are 14 residues in the CDR3. V was pared by 8 bases and J by 5 bases, with 9 bases of the junction left unmatched. From germline, CDR1 is MNHEY and CDR2 SMNVEV (reference sequence).

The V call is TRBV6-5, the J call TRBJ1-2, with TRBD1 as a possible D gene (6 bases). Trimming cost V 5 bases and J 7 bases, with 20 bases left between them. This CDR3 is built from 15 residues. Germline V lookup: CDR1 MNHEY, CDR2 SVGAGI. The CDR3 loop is CASSPSNRAAGGYTF. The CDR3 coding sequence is TGTGCCAGCAGTCCTTCCAACAGGGCCGCGGGTGGCTACACCTTC.

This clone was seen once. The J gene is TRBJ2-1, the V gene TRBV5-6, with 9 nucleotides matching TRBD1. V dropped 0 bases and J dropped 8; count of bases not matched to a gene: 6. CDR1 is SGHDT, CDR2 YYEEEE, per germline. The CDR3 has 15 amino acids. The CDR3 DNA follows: TGTGCCAGCAGCTTGGGACAGGGGGTTGCCGATGAGCAGTTCTTC. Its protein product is CASSLGQGVADEQFF.

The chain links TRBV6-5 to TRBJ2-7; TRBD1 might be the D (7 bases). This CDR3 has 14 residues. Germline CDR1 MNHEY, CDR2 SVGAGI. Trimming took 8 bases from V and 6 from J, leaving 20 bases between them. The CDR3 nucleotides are TGTGCCAGCGCAGAGCAGGGGGGTTGGAGCGAGCAGTACTTC. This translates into CASAEQGGWSEQYF.

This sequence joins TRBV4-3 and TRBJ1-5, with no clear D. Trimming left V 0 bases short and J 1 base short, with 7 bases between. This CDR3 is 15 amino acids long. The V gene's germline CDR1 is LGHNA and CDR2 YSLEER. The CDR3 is CASSQDSQSNQPQHF. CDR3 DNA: TGCGCCAGCAGCCAAGATAGCCAGAGCAATCAGCCCCAGCATTTT.